The 27 T cell receptor beta chains below all came from one sample that was sequenced in a study of CD8 T cells in Susac syndrome. Roughly 0.5 to 1 ug RNA was reverse transcribed with random hexamers. A single record per CDR3 protein comes from TCRdb applying MiXCR to the immunoSEQ multiplex PCR reads. Of 110,000 to 150,000 distinct CDR3 sequences detected, roughly 95% appear once; the ten largest clones hold approximately 0.08%. Input material: CD4+ T cells from PBMCs. These receptors originate from a human donor with Susac syndrome.

V gene TRBV7-9 combines with J gene TRBJ1-3; D not certain. This CDR3 is built from 10 residues. Looked up from germline, CDR1 is SEHNR and CDR2 is FQNEAQ (reference sequence). Deletions cut 4 bases from V and 16 bases from J, with 11 bases between. The CDR3 bases are TGTGCCAGCAGCTCCCGAGGCGCTTATTTT. Protein product: CASSSRGAYF.

This clonotype was seen just once. The gene calls are TRBV20-1 and TRBJ2-7; 7 bases are shared with TRBD2. This CDR3 is 14 amino acids long. Germline assignment: CDR1 DFQATT and CDR2 SNEGSKA (reference sequence). J gave up 0 bases and V 6 bases, and 8 bases lay outside the gene matches. DNA for the CDR3: TGCAGTGCCCTAGTTAGCGGGTACTCCTACGAGCAGTACTTC. Protein sequence: CSALVSGYSYEQYF.

Remarks on this clonotype: A junction boundary mismatches the germline segment, possibly from a read error. The CDR3 DNA is TGCAGTGCGAGAGGGAATACTAACTATGGCTACACCTTC. It encodes CSARGNTNYGYTF. J is TRBJ1-2 and V is TRBV20-1, with D hard to call. Germline CDR1 and CDR2: DFQATT and SNEGSKA (reference sequence). The CDR3 is 13 amino acids.

Here the CDR3 reads CSVGEDEQYF. For the CDR3, the DNA is TGCAGCGTCGGGGAGGACGAGCAGTACTTC. The rearrangement uses TRBV29-1 and TRBJ2-7, with a possible D match to TRBD2 (6 bases). Trimming shortened V by 6 bases and J by 5 bases, and 8 bases separated the two germline ends. The V gene's germline CDR1 is SQVTM and CDR2 ANQGSEA. The CDR3 consists of 10 residues.

The gene calls are TRBV11-2 and TRBJ2-7; D unclear. The CDR3 runs to 14 residues. V lost 0 bases and J lost 3, with 9 bases in between. From germline, CDR1 is SGHAT and CDR2 FQNNGV. CDR3: CASSLDRAVYEQYF. CDR3 sequence (DNA): TGTGCCAGCAGCTTAGATAGGGCCGTCTACGAGCAGTACTTC.

V gene TRBV2 combines with J gene TRBJ2-7, with 11 bases matching TRBD1. Germline lookup yields CDR1 SNHLY and CDR2 FYNNEI. J lost 3 bases, V lost 11 bases, and 9 bases had no gene match. The CDR3 runs 14 residues. CDR3 bases: TGTGCCCGACCATGGACAGGGGGCCACTACGAGCAGTACTTC. Its protein product is CARPWTGGHYEQYF.

V is TRBV14 and J is TRBJ2-4; TRBD2 matches at 8 bases. The J segment lost 0 bases and the V segment lost 4 bases, leaving 8 bases of the junction unmatched. Germline V lookup: CDR1 SGHDN, CDR2 FVKESK. There are 17 residues in the CDR3. The CDR3 loop is CASSPGGGLSAKNIQYF. Here the CDR3 DNA reads TGTGCCAGCAGCCCCGGGGGGGGTCTATCAGCCAAAAACATTCAGTACTTC.

The chain links TRBV20-1 to TRBJ1-2; D is unresolved. V gave up 6 bases and J gave up 5 bases, with 16 bases separating them. The CDR3 covers 13 residues. CDR1 and CDR2 from the germline V gene are DFQATT and SNEGSKA (reference sequence). The CDR3 DNA follows: TGCAGTGCCCACCAATTCCGTCAGTATGGCTACACCTTC. Amino acid sequence: CSAHQFRQYGYTF.

The V and J genes are TRBV6-2 or TRBV6-3 and TRBJ2-1; 9 positions match TRBD2. There are 16 residues in the CDR3. V trimming: 7 bases; J trimming: 5 bases; junction bases outside the gene matches: 12. CDR1 and CDR2 (germline): MNHEY, SVGEGT. The CDR3 region is CASTEGPKRGDNEQFF. CDR3 DNA sequence: TGTGCCAGCACGGAGGGTCCCAAGCGGGGGGACAATGAGCAGTTCTTC.

The rearrangement links TRBV4-1 to TRBJ2-3, with D perhaps matching TRBD2 (6 bases). The CDR3 spans 15 residues. The V end lost 1 base, the J end lost 3 bases, and 11 bases lay between the germline ends. The germline gives CDR1 MGHRA, CDR2 YSYEKL. The CDR3: CASSQVGSQTDTQYF. Written as DNA, the CDR3 is TGCGCCAGCAGCCAAGTCGGGAGTCAGACAGATACGCAGTATTTT.

This chain uses TRBV29-1 with TRBJ2-7, with D unresolved. CDR3 length: 12 amino acids. Germline V gene sequence: CDR1 SQVTM, CDR2 ANQGSEA. V was cut by 2 bases and J by 5 bases, with 10 bases left in between. CDR3 sequence reads: CSVENGFNEQYF. In DNA, the CDR3 is TGCAGCGTTGAAAACGGCTTCAACGAGCAGTACTTC.

This chain links TRBV20-1 with TRBJ1-5, with TRBD1 identical over 9 bases. CDR3 size: 17 residues. Looked up from germline, CDR1 is DFQATT and CDR2 is SNEGSKA (reference sequence). V lost 1 base, J lost 0 bases, and 7 bases stayed unmatched. CDR3 nucleotides: TGCAGTGCTAGAGGGGACAGGGAGGTACATAGCAATCAGCCCCAGCATTTT. Residues: CSARGDREVHSNQPQHF.

The chain couples TRBV4-1 to TRBJ2-4, with D unresolved. Germline V gives CDR1 MGHRA, CDR2 YSYEKL. V shed 0 bases and J shed 0 bases, with 6 bases lying between them. This CDR3 has 15 residues. This CDR3 is CASSQETIAKNIQYF. The CDR3 nucleotides read TGCGCCAGCAGCCAAGAGACCATAGCCAAAAACATTCAGTACTTC.

The gene calls are TRBV5-1 and TRBJ2-7, with 9 bases fitting TRBD1. Unmatched junction bases numbered 9, after V lost 1 base and J lost 7 bases. The CDR3 contains 15 residues. Germline lookup yields CDR1 SGHRS and CDR2 YFSETQ. The CDR3 spells CASSLSRDRAREQYF. CDR3 DNA: TGCGCCAGCAGCTTGTCCCGGGACAGGGCTCGAGAGCAGTACTTC.

This clonotype was counted a single time. The chain uses TRBV21-1 and TRBJ2-5; the D segment call TRBD1 is taken from the table without a DNA check. TRBV21-1 is a pseudogene segment. This CDR3 is 18 amino acids long. In DNA form, the CDR3 reads TGTGCCAGCAGCAAAGCGCGGGGACAGGATGGGAGAAAAGAGACCCAGTACTTC. Translation gives CASSKARGQDGRKETQYF.

The chain joins TRBV12-3 or TRBV12-4 to TRBJ1-2, with D perhaps matching TRBD1 (5 bases). This CDR3 is 12 amino acids long. The V end was cut by 6 bases, the J end by 7 bases, with 12 bases between. The CDR3: CASSPGSSGYTF. CDR3 DNA sequence: TGTGCCAGCAGCCCAGGGTCGTCTGGCTACACCTTC.

The chain links TRBV3-1 to TRBJ2-6; the D gene could be TRBD1 or TRBD2 (5 bases each). Germline CDR1 reads LGHDT; CDR2 reads YNNKEL (reference sequence). V was clipped by 0 bases and J by 1 base, with 10 bases between them. This CDR3 region has 17 residues. The CDR3 DNA follows: TGTGCCAGCAGCCAAGATCTTTGGGGGTCTGGGGCCAACGTCCTGACTTTC. Encoded protein: CASSQDLWGSGANVLTF.

This chain joins TRBV2 and TRBJ2-1; no clear D. The CDR3 is 14 residues long. Looked up from germline, CDR1 is SNHLY and CDR2 is FYNNEI. The V gene lost 4 bases and the J gene lost 7 bases, with 14 bases spanning the gap. CDR3 DNA sequence: TGTGCCAGCAGTGGAAGTCGTGGGGTGAATGAGCAGTTCTTC. Translating gives CASSGSRGVNEQFF.

The gene calls are TRBV29-1 and TRBJ2-1, with 7 bases lining up with TRBD2. V was pared by 8 bases and J by 6 bases, with 13 bases of the junction left unmatched. The CDR3 totals 14 residues. The V gene's germline CDR1 is SQVTM and CDR2 ANQGSEA. The CDR3 sequence is CSTSGGVGVNEQFF. CDR3 in DNA: TGCAGCACTTCTGGGGGGGTCGGAGTCAATGAGCAGTTCTTC.

This chain connects TRBV5-4 to TRBJ1-5; 7 bases align to TRBD1. The length of the CDR3 is 14 residues. The germline CDR1 and CDR2 sequences are SGHNT and YYREEE (reference sequence). Losses at the gene ends were 2 bases for V and 6 bases for J; bases not matched to a gene: 5. The CDR3 here is CASSLDREAQPQHF. The CDR3 bases are TGTGCCAGCAGCTTAGACAGGGAGGCTCAGCCCCAGCATTTT.

The chain carries TRBV7-9 and TRBJ2-5; 9 bases match TRBD1. The CDR3 extends over 16 amino acids. Trimming at V came to 7 bases and at J to 5 bases, leaving 14 bases not matched to a gene. Germline CDR1 SEHNR, CDR2 FQNEAQ (reference sequence). Written as DNA, the CDR3 is TGTGCCAGCACCACATGGGGGGACAGGGTAGACGAGACCCAGTACTTC. As protein: CASTTWGDRVDETQYF.

The J gene is TRBJ2-1, the V gene TRBV3-1; 10 nucleotides match TRBD1. After removal of 4 bases from V and 9 bases from J, the junction contained 6 bases not matched to a gene. Germline V lookup: CDR1 LGHDT, CDR2 YNNKEL (reference sequence). This CDR3 comprises 14 residues. CDR3 region: CASSPGTGEIEQFF. DNA of the CDR3: TGTGCCAGCAGCCCAGGGACAGGGGAAATTGAGCAGTTCTTC.

This CDR3 is CASSLGHGDSPLHF. CDR3 sequence (DNA): TGTGCCAGCAGCTTAGGCCACGGGGATTCACCCCTCCACTTT. This chain joins TRBV13 and TRBJ1-6; the D is unclear. The ends were cut back, 0 bases at V and 8 bases at J, with 8 bases in the middle. The CDR3 sequence is 14 residues long. Germline V gene data show CDR1 as PRHDT and CDR2 as FYEKMQ (reference sequence).

The chain links TRBV10-3 to TRBJ2-1, with 10 positions matching TRBD2. V dropped 6 bases and J dropped 6; count of bases not matched to a gene: 8. The CDR3 is 15 residues long. Germline values: CDR1 ENHRY, CDR2 SYGVKD. The CDR3 sequence is CAISASGGPLNEQFF. As DNA, the CDR3 is TGTGCCATCAGCGCTAGCGGGGGACCCCTCAATGAGCAGTTCTTC.

This chain joins TRBV12-3 or TRBV12-4 and TRBJ1-5, with TRBD1 matching 10 bases. The J segment lost 6 bases and the V segment lost 6 bases, leaving 8 bases of the junction unmatched. The CDR3 runs to 15 residues. CDR3 residues: CASRPGTGDGQPQHF. The CDR3 DNA sequence: TGTGCCAGCAGACCCGGGACAGGGGATGGTCAGCCCCAGCATTTT.

The rearrangement links TRBV24-1 to TRBJ2-3; D is ambiguous. Germline values: CDR1 KGHDR, CDR2 SFDVKD. V was pared by 1 base and J by 4 bases, with 2 bases between. This CDR3 is 12 amino acids long. The CDR3 coding sequence is TGTGCCACCAGTGATTTTGCAGATACGCAGTATTTT. Protein sequence: CATSDFADTQYF.

The V and J genes are TRBV7-9 and TRBJ2-1; 7 bases match TRBD1. The length of the CDR3 is 14 residues. Germline trimming cut 3 bases from V and 6 bases from J; bases unmatched to any gene: 5. Looked up from germline, CDR1 is SEHNR and CDR2 is FQNEAQ (reference sequence). The CDR3 DNA is TGTGCCAGCAGCTTCGACAGGGTCTCCAATGAGCAGTTCTTC. Encoded protein: CASSFDRVSNEQFF.